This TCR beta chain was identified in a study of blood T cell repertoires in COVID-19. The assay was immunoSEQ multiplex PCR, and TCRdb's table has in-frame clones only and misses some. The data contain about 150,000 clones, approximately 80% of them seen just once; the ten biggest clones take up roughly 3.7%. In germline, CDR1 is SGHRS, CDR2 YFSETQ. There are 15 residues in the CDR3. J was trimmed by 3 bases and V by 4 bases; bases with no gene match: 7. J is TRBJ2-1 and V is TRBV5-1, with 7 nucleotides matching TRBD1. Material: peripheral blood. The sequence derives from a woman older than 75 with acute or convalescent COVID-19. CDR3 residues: CASSTTGAIYNEQFF. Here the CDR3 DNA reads TGCGCCAGCAGCACTACAGGGGCTATCTACAATGAGCAGTTCTTC.